This T cell receptor (beta chain) derives from a study of blood T cells in healthy people across ages. The sample providers were healthy Caucasian people from Russia, aged about 6 to 90. Total RNA extraction produced at least 5.5 micrograms (per sample) for the study. The CDR3 length is 14 residues. Deletions cut 5 bases from V and 7 bases from J, with 18 bases between. Germline-derived CDR1 and CDR2 are MNHEY and SVGAGI. The authors ran a second PCR of about 6 to 12 cycles using a sample-barcoded 5' primer and a J-beta primer mix. Sequencing recovered at least 2.5 million CDR3-containing paired-end reads from each sample. Using its own MiXCR run on the 5' RACE reads, TCRdb lists one record per CDR3 protein. The table lists about 900,000 distinct CDR3 sequences, 55% to 65% of them singletons, with about 30% in the top ten.

The material sequenced was blood. The receptor's source is a man aged 30-40 years in good health. V and J are TRBV6-5 and TRBJ2-7, with a weak D call TRBD1 (6 bases). The DNA of the CDR3 is TGTGCCAGCAGTACATACAGTGGGGGCGGAGAGCAGTACTTC. This encodes CASSTYSGGGEQYF.